This T cell receptor (beta chain) stems from a study of spatial heterogeneity in lung cancer. Whole-study findings and limits: Within tumors, counts of expanded alpha and beta TCRs tracked tumor mutation counts.

Time point of the sample: sample taken at primary tumor resection. Germline V CDR1 and CDR2: LGHNA, YNFKEQ. The CDR3 contains 12 residues. Trimming took off 5 bases at V and 3 bases at J, with 5 bases between the two ends. TCRdb re-called the 5' RACE reads with MiXCR, one entry per CDR3 protein. The data contain 20,000 to 30,000 distinct CDR3 sequences, roughly 9% of them seen just once; the ten biggest clones take up 7% to 9%. The table lists this clonotype with a few counts. Its antigen is still unknown. Sample: lung tumor tissue, taken at surgery. The chain employs TRBV4-2 and TRBJ1-3; the D is unclear. This clonotype was obtained from a male donor with early-stage non-small cell lung cancer. This CDR3 reads CASSANGNTIYF. The CDR3 DNA sequence: TGTGCCAGCAGCGCCAATGGAAACACCATATATTTT.